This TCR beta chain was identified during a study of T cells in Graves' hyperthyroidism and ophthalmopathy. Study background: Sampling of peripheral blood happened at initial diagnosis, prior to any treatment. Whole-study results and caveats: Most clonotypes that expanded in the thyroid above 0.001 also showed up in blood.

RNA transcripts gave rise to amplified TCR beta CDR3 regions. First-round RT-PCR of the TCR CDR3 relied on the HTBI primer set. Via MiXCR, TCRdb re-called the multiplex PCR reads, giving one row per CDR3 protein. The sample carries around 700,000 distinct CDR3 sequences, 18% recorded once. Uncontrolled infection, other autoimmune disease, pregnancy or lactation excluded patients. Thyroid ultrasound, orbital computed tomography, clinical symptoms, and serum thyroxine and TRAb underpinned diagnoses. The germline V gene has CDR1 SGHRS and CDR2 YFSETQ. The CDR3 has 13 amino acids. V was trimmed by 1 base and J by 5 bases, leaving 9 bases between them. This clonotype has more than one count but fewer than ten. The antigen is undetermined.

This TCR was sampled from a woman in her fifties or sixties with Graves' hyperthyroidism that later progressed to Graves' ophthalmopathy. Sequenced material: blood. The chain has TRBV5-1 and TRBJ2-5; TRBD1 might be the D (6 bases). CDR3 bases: TGCGCCAGCAGCTTGAGGACAGAGGAGACCCAGTACTTC. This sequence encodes CASSLRTEETQYF.